The 10 T cell receptor beta chains below all came from one sample that was sequenced in a study of CD8 T cell repertoires and HIV-1 epitope variants. Their target antigens are unknown. The data were produced by immunoSEQ multiplex PCR, yet TCRdb's version contains in-frame clones alone and is incomplete. Among thousands of clones, approximately 65% were seen once, and the ten largest hold around 40%. The specimen sequenced was cultured CD8+ T cells derived from PBMCs. These receptors all stem from a male donor with HIV.

The chain links TRBV5-6 to TRBJ2-7, with D possibly being TRBD1 (6 bases). The CDR3 is 12 residues long. The V gene's germline CDR1 is SGHDT and CDR2 YYEEEE. The V and J ends lost 8 bases and 4 bases respectively, with 13 bases between them. CDR3 region: CASMGQGYEQYF. In DNA, the CDR3 is TGTGCCAGTATGGGCCAGGGGTACGAGCAGTACTTC.

This chain uses TRBV7-9 with TRBJ2-3; TRBD1 aligns across 9 bases. From germline, CDR1 is SEHNR and CDR2 FQNEAQ (reference sequence). Trimming took 0 bases from V and 12 from J; bases not matched to a gene: 4. CDR3 length: 13 amino acids. The DNA of the CDR3 is TGTGCCAGCAGCTTAGCGCTGGGACAGGGTCAGTATTTT. Its protein product is CASSLALGQGQYF.

Notes on this clone: An end of the junction does not agree with germline; a read error may underlie this. The genes are TRBV5-1 and TRBJ2-3; 7 nucleotides agree with TRBD2. Germline V gene lookup returns CDR1 SGHRS and CDR2 YFSETQ. This CDR3 spans 16 amino acids. The CDR3 is CASGLGEGPGADTQYF. The CDR3 DNA sequence: TGCGCCAGCGGCTTAGGGGAGGGCCCTGGGGCAGATACGCAGTATTTT.

DNA of the CDR3: TGCGCCAGCAGCCAACACCTAGCGGGAGGGCTATACACCGGGGAGCTGTTTTTT. Translation gives CASSQHLAGGLYTGELFF. The V and J genes are TRBV4-1 and TRBJ2-2, with 12 bases that match TRBD2. Germline-derived CDR1 and CDR2 are MGHRA and YSYEKL. The CDR3 consists of 18 residues. The junction had 7 bases not matched to a gene; V was cut back by 2 bases and J by 3 bases.

The V call is TRBV6-5, the J call TRBJ2-1, with TRBD1 matching over 11 bases. From germline, CDR1 is MNHEY and CDR2 SVGAGI. The V gene end was trimmed by 0 bases and the J gene end by 10 bases; junction bases not matched to a gene: 8. This CDR3 comprises 16 residues. The CDR3 sequence: CASSYSGTGGVGEQFF. CDR3 sequence (DNA): TGTGCCAGCAGTTACTCCGGGACAGGGGGTGTGGGGGAGCAGTTCTTC.

The V gene is TRBV29-1, the J gene TRBJ2-7; no firm D call. The V and J ends lost 4 bases and 0 bases respectively, with 10 bases between them. In germline, CDR1 is SQVTM, CDR2 ANQGSEA. This CDR3 comprises 13 residues. CDR3 region: CSVVYESSYEQYF. The CDR3, as DNA: TGCAGCGTTGTTTACGAGAGCTCCTACGAGCAGTACTTC.

The chain carries TRBV6-4 and TRBJ1-5; 12 bases agree with TRBD1. Germline trimming cut 5 bases from V and 5 bases from J; bases unmatched to any gene: 4. Germline-derived CDR1 and CDR2 are MRHNA and SNTAGT. The CDR3 covers 15 residues. The CDR3: CASSHGTGGDQPQHF. CDR3 bases: TGTGCCAGCAGTCACGGGACAGGGGGCGATCAGCCCCAGCATTTT.

The V call is TRBV7-3, the J call TRBJ2-1; tentatively, D is TRBD1 (6 bases). Trimming shortened V by 4 bases and J by 9 bases, and 13 bases separated the two germline ends. This CDR3 comprises 13 residues. In germline, CDR1 is SGHTA, CDR2 FQGTGA. DNA for the CDR3: TGTGCCAGCAGCTCCGACAGGAACGCTGAGCAGTTCTTC. Translating gives CASSSDRNAEQFF.

The rearrangement uses TRBV4-3 and TRBJ1-1, with 11 bases identical to TRBD1. There are 15 residues in the CDR3. Germline V CDR1 and CDR2: LGHNA, YSLEER. V gave up 7 bases and J gave up 6 bases; unmatched junction bases: 10. Here the CDR3 DNA reads TGCGCCAGCAACGAGATCGGGACAGGGGGTTCTGAAGCTTTCTTT. This codes for CASNEIGTGGSEAFF.

This clone was found a few times. This rearrangement joins TRBV15 to TRBJ2-1; 8 bases map to TRBD1. J lost 5 bases, V lost 4 bases, and 10 bases had no gene match. Germline CDR1 reads LNHNV; CDR2 reads YYDKDF (reference sequence). The CDR3 spans 16 residues. Here the CDR3 DNA reads TGTGCCACCAGCATTACGACAGGGGTTGTGGACAATGAGCAGTTCTTC. This codes for CATSITTGVVDNEQFF.